These T cell receptor beta chains were read from a single sample in a study of OX40 agonist ivuxolimab in advanced cancers. The assay was immunoSEQ multiplex PCR, and TCRdb's table has in-frame clones only and misses some. This sample has around 69,000 clones, with 75% to 85% found just once. The material was CD4+ or CD8+ T cells sorted from blood, obtained in a trial of the OX40 agonist ivuxolimab. All receptors come from an adult with an advanced solid tumor such as melanoma, head and neck, liver or kidney cancer. CDR3s leave out the opening cysteine and the closing phenylalanine or tryptophan. Fields, in order: D gene, V gene, CDR3 protein. D genes are given only for firm matches.

d_call: .; v_call: TRBV6-1; cdr3_aa: ASSPRIRGSEAF
d_call: .; v_call: TRBV7-6; cdr3_aa: ASSLVDRTPGDTQY
d_call: .; v_call: TRBV28; cdr3_aa: ASSLQGYEQY
d_call: .; v_call: TRBV11-3; cdr3_aa: ASSFRETNGIVGGYT
d_call: TRBD1; v_call: TRBV7-8; cdr3_aa: ASSLGQSYGYT
d_call: .; v_call: TRBV2; cdr3_aa: ASRRQPYEQY
d_call: TRBD1; v_call: TRBV9; cdr3_aa: ASSARQGGGYT
d_call: .; v_call: TRBV10-3; cdr3_aa: AISHNGGGDTEAF
d_call: .; v_call: TRBV30; cdr3_aa: AWSRDTNQETQY
d_call: .; v_call: TRBV19; cdr3_aa: ASSIGWTETSNQPQH
d_call: .; v_call: TRBV6-1; cdr3_aa: ASSAQRQSYEQY
d_call: .; v_call: TRBV2; cdr3_aa: ASSTAPSPNQPQH